The clone carrying this T cell receptor (beta chain) has a handful of counts. Its antigen is undetermined. This entry belongs to a study of T-cell memory formation after mild COVID-19. Overall study: TCR clusters were largely donor specific. Findings and limits, study-wide: CD4/CD8 balance held among clones contracting day 15 to 85, and later expanders leaned CD4+. Whether day 37 second-wave clones are SARS-CoV-2-specific was not confirmed.

V lost 2 bases to trimming and J lost 5 bases, with 6 bases between them. CDR1 and CDR2 (germline): MNHNY, SVGAGI (reference sequence). This CDR3 contains 12 residues. TCRdb re-called the 5' RACE reads through MiXCR, storing one row per CDR3 protein. The table has 58,000 or so distinct CDR3 sequences, around a quarter seen once; the top ten hold around 40%. The sequenced sample was PBMCs or a T cell subset sorted from them (not recorded which). This chain joins TRBV6-6 and TRBJ2-5; D remains ambiguous. This receptor was identified in a man aged 18 to 30 who had mild COVID-19 (a few samples of this study predate the infection). Cell type and time point are not known. CDR3 in amino acids: CASSYGPETQYF. The CDR3 DNA is TGTGCCAGCAGTTACGGGCCCGAGACCCAGTACTTC.